This is a list of T cell receptor beta chains from one sample in a study of OX40 agonist ivuxolimab in advanced cancers. Only in-frame clones appear in the TCRdb table, and some are missing; sequencing was by immunoSEQ multiplex PCR. The data show about 77,000 clones, 65% to 85% seen once. The sample consisted of CD4+ or CD8+ T cells sorted from blood, taken in a trial of the OX40 agonist ivuxolimab. The receptors here all came from an adult with an advanced solid tumor such as melanoma, head and neck, liver or kidney cancer. Both conserved end residues are part of each CDR3. A D gene is named only where the DNA matches it firmly. Only some rows state a clone size, as once, few, many or a class for expanded clones.

v_call: TRBV7-2
clone_size: once
d_call: TRBD2
j_call: TRBJ2-5
cdr3_nt: TGTGCCAGCAGCTTACCAGCGGGAGGGGTTGAGACCCAGTACTTC
cdr3_aa: CASSLPAGGVETQYF

v_call: TRBV9
clone_size: NA
d_call: NA
j_call: TRBJ2-3
cdr3_nt: TGTGCCAGCAGCGCCCGAGGACAGTACACAGATACGCAGTATTTT
cdr3_aa: CASSARGQYTDTQYF

v_call: TRBV28
clone_size: NA
d_call: TRBD1
j_call: TRBJ2-3
cdr3_nt: TGTGCCAGCAGCGAGTCCGGGACAGGGGAAAAGGATACGCAGTATTTT
cdr3_aa: CASSESGTGEKDTQYF

v_call: TRBV7-9
clone_size: once
d_call: NA
j_call: TRBJ1-4
cdr3_nt: TGTGCCAGCAGCGTTACAGCTGCAACTAATGAAAAACTGTTTTTT
cdr3_aa: CASSVTAATNEKLFF

v_call: TRBV2
clone_size: NA
d_call: TRBD1
j_call: TRBJ1-2
cdr3_nt: TGTGCCAGCAGTCCAACAGGGGGCGGCTATGGCTACACCTTC
cdr3_aa: CASSPTGGGYGYTF

v_call: TRBV19
clone_size: once
d_call: NA
j_call: TRBJ1-5
cdr3_nt: TGTGCCAGTAGTATCGGCCCGCCTTATCAGCCCCAGCATTTT
cdr3_aa: CASSIGPPYQPQHF

v_call: TRBV12-5
clone_size: NA
d_call: TRBD2
j_call: TRBJ2-1
cdr3_nt: TGTGCTAGTGGATGGACTAGCGGGGGCTACAATGAGCAGTTCTTC
cdr3_aa: CASGWTSGGYNEQFF

v_call: TRBV18
clone_size: NA
d_call: TRBD1
j_call: TRBJ1-2
cdr3_nt: TGTGCCAGCTCACCAGGGCAGGGGGGGTCGCACTATGGCTACACCTTC
cdr3_aa: CASSPGQGGSHYGYTF

v_call: TRBV7-9
clone_size: NA
d_call: NA
j_call: TRBJ2-7
cdr3_nt: TGTGCCAGCAGCTTAGATGTCAGCCCCTACGAGCAGTACTTC
cdr3_aa: CASSLDVSPYEQYF

v_call: TRBV28
clone_size: NA
d_call: NA
j_call: TRBJ2-3
cdr3_nt: TGTGCCGTCCTGCGGGGCGAGAAAGGGGATACGCAGTATTTT
cdr3_aa: CAVLRGEKGDTQYF

v_call: TRBV4-1
clone_size: NA
d_call: TRBD2
j_call: TRBJ2-2
cdr3_nt: TGCGCCAGCAGCCCCCCGGCTAGCGGGGGCCCCGGGGAGCTGTTTTTT
cdr3_aa: CASSPPASGGPGELFF

v_call: TRBV19
clone_size: once
d_call: NA
j_call: TRBJ2-7
cdr3_nt: TGTGCCAGTAGTTTTACAGGGACCTACGAGCAGTACTTC
cdr3_aa: CASSFTGTYEQYF

v_call: TRBV5-1
clone_size: NA
d_call: NA
j_call: TRBJ2-2
cdr3_nt: TGCGCCAGCAGCTTGGAGGTGGTTGACACCGGGGAGCTGTTTTTT
cdr3_aa: CASSLEVVDTGELFF

v_call: TRBV10-1
clone_size: NA
d_call: TRBD1
j_call: TRBJ2-2
cdr3_nt: TGCGCCAGCGGGGACAGAACGAACACCGGGGAGCTGTTTTTT
cdr3_aa: CASGDRTNTGELFF

v_call: TRBV7-2
clone_size: NA
d_call: NA
j_call: TRBJ2-2
cdr3_nt: TGTGCCAGCAGCTTAGTAATGGCCGGGGAGCTGTTTTTT
cdr3_aa: CASSLVMAGELFF

v_call: TRBV29-1
clone_size: NA
d_call: TRBD1
j_call: TRBJ1-5
cdr3_nt: TGCAGCGTAGAAAAGGGGGCCGGTCAGCCCCAGCATTTT
cdr3_aa: CSVEKGAGQPQHF

v_call: TRBV5-4
clone_size: NA
d_call: TRBD1
j_call: TRBJ1-4
cdr3_nt: TGTGCCAGCAGCGTTGGACAGGTCAATGAAAAACTGTTTTTT
cdr3_aa: CASSVGQVNEKLFF

v_call: TRBV5-1
clone_size: NA
d_call: NA
j_call: TRBJ2-5
cdr3_nt: TGCGCCAGCAGTTTAGCGGTCCAAGAGACCCAGTACTTC
cdr3_aa: CASSLAVQETQYF

v_call: TRBV6-1
clone_size: once
d_call: NA
j_call: TRBJ2-5
cdr3_nt: TGTGCCAGCAGTGAATGGACAATCCAGGAGACCCAGTACTTC
cdr3_aa: CASSEWTIQETQYF

v_call: TRBV27
clone_size: once
d_call: TRBD1
j_call: TRBJ1-1
cdr3_nt: TGTGCCAGCAGCACGGGCAGGGGGCAGGATACTGAAGCTTTCTTT
cdr3_aa: CASSTGRGQDTEAFF

v_call: TRBV9
clone_size: NA
d_call: TRBD2
j_call: TRBJ2-3
cdr3_nt: TGTGCCAGCAGCGTAGGCCTAGCGGGCGTTAAAGATACGCAGTATTTT
cdr3_aa: CASSVGLAGVKDTQYF

v_call: TRBV7-7
clone_size: NA
d_call: TRBD1
j_call: TRBJ1-2
cdr3_nt: TGTGCCAGAGCAGGGGGGCCTGGGCGGGGTTGGAATGGCTACACCTTC
cdr3_aa: CARAGGPGRGWNGYTF

v_call: TRBV6-6
clone_size: NA
d_call: TRBD1
j_call: TRBJ2-1
cdr3_nt: TGTGCCAGCTCTTCCCGGGACAGAAACAATGAGCAGTTCTTC
cdr3_aa: CASSSRDRNNEQFF

v_call: TRBV7-8
clone_size: NA
d_call: TRBD1
j_call: TRBJ1-6
cdr3_nt: TGTGCCAGCAGCCCAGTACAGGGGCTCTATAATTCACCCCTCCACTTT
cdr3_aa: CASSPVQGLYNSPLHF

v_call: TRBV2
clone_size: NA
d_call: TRBD1
j_call: TRBJ1-2
cdr3_nt: TGTGCCAGCAGGGGGGACAGCACCTATGGCTACACCTTC
cdr3_aa: CASRGDSTYGYTF

v_call: TRBV4-2
clone_size: NA
d_call: NA
j_call: TRBJ2-1
cdr3_nt: TGTGCCAGCAGCCAAGAAAAGGGAAGCAATGAGCAGTTCTTC
cdr3_aa: CASSQEKGSNEQFF

v_call: TRBV7-2
clone_size: NA
d_call: TRBD2
j_call: TRBJ2-1
cdr3_nt: TGTGCCAGCAGCTCCACTAGCGGGGGGGCCACTGAGCAGTTCTTC
cdr3_aa: CASSSTSGGATEQFF

v_call: TRBV11-2
clone_size: NA
d_call: TRBD2
j_call: TRBJ2-7
cdr3_nt: TGTGCCAGCAGCTTATCTAGCGGGTTTTCCTACGAGCAGTACTTC
cdr3_aa: CASSLSSGFSYEQYF

v_call: TRBV29-1
clone_size: few
d_call: TRBD1
j_call: TRBJ1-1
cdr3_nt: TGCAGCGGGAGCGGGGACAGGGGGACTGAAGCTTTCTTT
cdr3_aa: CSGSGDRGTEAFF

v_call: TRBV11-3
clone_size: few
d_call: NA
j_call: TRBJ2-1
cdr3_nt: TGTGCCAGCAGCACTCGAGGGAGGACCCAGCCCTACAATGAGCAGTTCTTC
cdr3_aa: CASSTRGRTQPYNEQFF

v_call: TRBV10-3
clone_size: NA
d_call: NA
j_call: TRBJ1-3
cdr3_nt: TGTGCCATCAGTGACGGAAGAAGAGGAAACACCATATATTTT
cdr3_aa: CAISDGRRGNTIYF

v_call: TRBV7-9
clone_size: NA
d_call: TRBD1
j_call: TRBJ2-7
cdr3_nt: TGTGCCAGCAGCTGGGGGACAGGACCCGACTACGAGCAGTACTTC
cdr3_aa: CASSWGTGPDYEQYF

v_call: TRBV6-5
clone_size: NA
d_call: NA
j_call: TRBJ2-3
cdr3_nt: TGTGCCAGCAGATCGGAGAAGAGCGGCACAGATACGCAGTATTTT
cdr3_aa: CASRSEKSGTDTQYF

v_call: TRBV14
clone_size: NA
d_call: TRBD2
j_call: TRBJ2-1
cdr3_nt: TGTGCCAGCAGCCCGACTAGCTACGATGAGCAGTTCTTC
cdr3_aa: CASSPTSYDEQFF

v_call: TRBV11-3
clone_size: NA
d_call: NA
j_call: TRBJ2-4
cdr3_nt: TGTGCCAGCAGCTCCCCGGAGTTAGGCAAAAACATTCAGTACTTC
cdr3_aa: CASSSPELGKNIQYF

v_call: TRBV4-2
clone_size: NA
d_call: TRBD1
j_call: TRBJ2-7
cdr3_nt: TGTGCCAGCAGCTCTCAATCCGGGCAGGGGGCCTACGAGCAGTACTTC
cdr3_aa: CASSSQSGQGAYEQYF

v_call: TRBV7-2
clone_size: once
d_call: NA
j_call: TRBJ2-2
cdr3_nt: TGTGCCAGCAGCTTAAGAACAGGGTATAACACCGGGGAGCTGTTTTTT
cdr3_aa: CASSLRTGYNTGELFF

v_call: TRBV18
clone_size: NA
d_call: NA
j_call: TRBJ2-7
cdr3_nt: TGTGCCAGCTCAAAGTCCTACGAGCAGTACTTC
cdr3_aa: CASSKSYEQYF

v_call: TRBV18
clone_size: NA
d_call: NA
j_call: TRBJ1-5
cdr3_nt: TGTGCCAGCTCACCTTCGCCAGGGGATAGTCAGCCCCAGCATTTT
cdr3_aa: CASSPSPGDSQPQHF

v_call: TRBV9
clone_size: NA
d_call: TRBD2
j_call: TRBJ2-5
cdr3_nt: TGTGCCAGCAGTAGCGGGAGACAGACCCAGTACTTC
cdr3_aa: CASSSGRQTQYF

v_call: TRBV18
clone_size: NA
d_call: TRBD1
j_call: TRBJ2-7
cdr3_nt: TGTGCCAGCTCACCAGGTTCGGGACAGACCTACGAGCAGTACTTC
cdr3_aa: CASSPGSGQTYEQYF

v_call: TRBV5-5
clone_size: NA
d_call: NA
j_call: TRBJ2-7
cdr3_nt: TGTGCCAGCAGCTTGTTACAGGGATTCTCCTACGAGCAGTACTTC
cdr3_aa: CASSLLQGFSYEQYF

v_call: TRBV7-9
clone_size: NA
d_call: NA
j_call: TRBJ1-5
cdr3_nt: TGTGCCAGCAGCACACAGGGAGAGGGACAGCCCCAGCATTTT
cdr3_aa: CASSTQGEGQPQHF

v_call: TRBV2
clone_size: NA
d_call: NA
j_call: TRBJ2-3
cdr3_nt: TGTGCCATCGGCATGCGGCAGGCCGCAGATACGCAGTATTTT
cdr3_aa: CAIGMRQAADTQYF

v_call: TRBV7-8
clone_size: NA
d_call: NA
j_call: TRBJ1-2
cdr3_nt: TGTGCCAGCAGCTTATCGGGGCCGATGGTGGGGGGCTACACCTTC
cdr3_aa: CASSLSGPMVGGYTF

v_call: TRBV11-2
clone_size: NA
d_call: NA
j_call: TRBJ1-6
cdr3_nt: TGTGCCAGCAGCTTAGGCCCATATAATTCACCCCTCCACTTT
cdr3_aa: CASSLGPYNSPLHF

v_call: TRBV11-2
clone_size: NA
d_call: NA
j_call: TRBJ2-7
cdr3_nt: TGTGCCAGCAGCTTAGAGGGGGGAACGGGGCAGTACTTC
cdr3_aa: CASSLEGGTGQYF

v_call: TRBV7-2
clone_size: NA
d_call: TRBD1
j_call: TRBJ1-1
cdr3_nt: TGTGCCAGCAGCTCACCGACAGGGGCTGAAGCTTTCTTT
cdr3_aa: CASSSPTGAEAFF